This T cell receptor beta chain was found in a study of blood T cells in healthy people across ages. Study information: About one barcoded TCR beta cDNA was captured per two T cells.

V was clipped by 5 bases and J by 4 bases, with 11 bases between them. CDR1 DFQATT and CDR2 SNEGSKA come from the germline V gene (reference sequence). CDR3 length: 12 amino acids. Individuals who donated were healthy Caucasians from Russia aged roughly 6 to 95. Alongside a J-beta primer mix, a sample-barcoded 5' primer served in a second PCR lasting about 6 to 11 cycles. TCRdb used MiXCR to reprocess the 5' RACE reads, holding one entry per CDR3 protein. The data hold more than 650,000 distinct CDR3 sequences, with 20% to 25% observed a single time. About this clonotype: Its specificity is not known.

Points from the study as a whole: It was held that the diversity estimates obtained from one million T cells were underestimates. Per-million-T-cell TCR beta diversity fell roughly linearly with age.

The sequenced sample was blood. This sequence was found in an older man in good health. This rearrangement joins TRBV20-1 to TRBJ1-2; D unresolved. The CDR3 DNA reads TGCAGTGCTGTCGACGGAAGCTATGGCTACACCTTC. This translates into CSAVDGSYGYTF.